This is a list of T cell receptor beta chains from one sample in a study of OX40 agonist ivuxolimab in advanced cancers. The data were produced by immunoSEQ multiplex PCR, yet TCRdb's version contains in-frame clones alone and is incomplete. The data hold 57,000 or so clones, with 80% to 90% observed a single time. The starting material was CD4+ or CD8+ T cells sorted from blood, obtained in a trial of the OX40 agonist ivuxolimab. These receptors were taken from an adult with an advanced solid tumor such as melanoma, head and neck, liver or kidney cancer. Both conserved end residues are part of each CDR3. A D gene is named only where the DNA matches it firmly. The size field is filled for only some rows; it gives once, few, many or a size class.

.	TRBJ1-1	.	TRBV28	CASSFGLKGGRFDSHTEAFF	TGTGCCAGCAGTTTTGGTTTAAAGGGAGGGCGGTTCGACAGTCACACTGAAGCTTTCTTT
few	TRBJ1-2	TRBD1	TRBV6-1	CASRTGTAYGYTF	TGTGCCAGCAGGACCGGGACAGCCTATGGCTACACCTTC
few	TRBJ1-2	.	TRBV7-3	CASSLIGFEGYTF	TGTGCCAGCAGCTTAATAGGGTTTGAGGGCTACACCTTC
.	TRBJ1-1	.	TRBV5-1	CASSIDNTEAFF	TGCGCCAGCAGCATAGACAACACTGAAGCTTTCTTT
.	TRBJ1-4	.	TRBV6-1	CASTHTIPNEKLFF	TGTGCCAGCACCCACACTATCCCTAATGAAAAACTGTTTTTT
.	TRBJ1-5	TRBD1	TRBV15	CATTLDRGGYQPQHF	TGTGCCACCACCCTAGACAGGGGCGGGTATCAGCCCCAGCATTTT
.	TRBJ2-1	.	TRBV11-2	CASSKGGALDEQFF	TGTGCCAGCAGCAAGGGGGGAGCTCTGGATGAGCAGTTCTTC
.	TRBJ2-2	.	TRBV10-3	CAISKLAGTGELFF	TGTGCCATCAGTAAACTAGCTGGCACCGGGGAGCTGTTTTTT
.	TRBJ1-2	TRBD1	TRBV6-1	CASRGTGGKGYGYTF	TGTGCCAGCAGGGGAACAGGGGGAAAAGGGTATGGCTACACCTTC
.	TRBJ2-7	.	TRBV2	CASREDSYSYEQYF	TGTGCCAGCAGAGAGGACAGTTACTCCTACGAGCAGTACTTC
.	TRBJ1-3	.	TRBV10-3	CAISESWLTSGNTIYF	TGTGCCATCAGTGAGTCATGGCTGACCTCTGGAAACACCATATATTTT
.	TRBJ2-7	.	TRBV18	CASSNGAGATYEQYF	TGTGCCAGCTCCAACGGGGCAGGGGCGACCTACGAGCAGTACTTC
.	TRBJ2-6	TRBD1	TRBV7-2	CASILTGMVGANVLTF	TGTGCCAGCATCCTGACAGGGATGGTGGGGGCCAACGTCCTGACTTTC
.	TRBJ2-2	.	TRBV21-1	CASSLEGRNTGELFF	TGTGCCAGCAGCCTGGAGGGTCGGAACACCGGGGAGCTGTTTTTT
.	TRBJ2-1	.	TRBV4-1	CASSQDETSSYNEQFF	TGCGCCAGCAGCCAAGATGAGACGAGCTCCTACAATGAGCAGTTCTTC
once	TRBJ2-3	.	TRBV19	CASSKADTLVDTQYF	TGTGCCAGTAGTAAGGCGGACACGCTCGTAGATACGCAGTATTTT
.	TRBJ2-7	.	TRBV21-1	CASSKSPVRGQKYEQYF	TGTGCCAGCAGCAAATCTCCGGTCCGCGGGCAGAAGTACGAGCAGTACTTC
.	TRBJ2-1	.	TRBV5-8	CASRQIRFSSGRSSYNEQFF	TGTGCCAGCAGACAAATACGGTTCTCCTCCGGGAGAAGCTCCTACAATGAGCAGTTCTTC
.	TRBJ1-5	.	TRBV7-6	CASSLASGAGEPQHF	TGTGCCAGCAGCTTAGCATCTGGGGCTGGGGAGCCCCAGCATTTT
.	TRBJ2-5	TRBD1	TRBV5-4	CASSRDSVLWETQYF	TGTGCCAGCAGCCGGGACAGCGTCCTTTGGGAGACCCAGTACTTC
.	TRBJ2-1	TRBD2	TRBV5-1	CASSPGLAGGPTNEQFF	TGCGCCAGCAGCCCGGGACTAGCGGGGGGCCCTACAAATGAGCAGTTCTTC
.	TRBJ1-5	.	TRBV28	CASSFAGGRGPNQPQHF	TGTGCCAGCAGTTTTGCGGGGGGCAGGGGTCCCAATCAGCCCCAGCATTTT
.	TRBJ2-1	.	TRBV14	CASSRDTDIYNEQFF	TGTGCCAGCAGCCGAGATACGGATATCTACAATGAGCAGTTCTTC
.	TRBJ2-7	TRBD1	TRBV5-1	CASSRWTGGIDEQYF	TGCGCCAGCAGCCGCTGGACAGGGGGCATCGACGAGCAGTACTTC
.	TRBJ2-7	TRBD2	TRBV6-5	CASSPGTSGTYEQYF	TGTGCCAGCAGCCCCGGGACTAGCGGAACCTACGAGCAGTACTTC
.	TRBJ2-3	.	TRBV19	CASRDSVTDTQYF	TGTGCCAGTAGGGACTCGGTCACAGATACGCAGTATTTT